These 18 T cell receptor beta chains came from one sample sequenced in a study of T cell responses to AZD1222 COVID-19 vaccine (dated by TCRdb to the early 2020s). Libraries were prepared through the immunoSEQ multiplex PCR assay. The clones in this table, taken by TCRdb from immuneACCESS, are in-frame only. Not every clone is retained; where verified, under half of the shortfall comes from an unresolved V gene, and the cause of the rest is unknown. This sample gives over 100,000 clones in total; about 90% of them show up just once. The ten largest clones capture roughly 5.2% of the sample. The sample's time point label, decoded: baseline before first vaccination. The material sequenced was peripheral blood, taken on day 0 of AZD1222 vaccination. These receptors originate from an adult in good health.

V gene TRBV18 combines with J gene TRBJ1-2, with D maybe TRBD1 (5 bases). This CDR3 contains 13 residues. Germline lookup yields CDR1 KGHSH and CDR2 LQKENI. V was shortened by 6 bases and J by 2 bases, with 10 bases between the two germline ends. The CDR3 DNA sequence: TGTGCCAGCTCGTACCGGGACAACTATGGCTACACCTTC. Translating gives CASSYRDNYGYTF.

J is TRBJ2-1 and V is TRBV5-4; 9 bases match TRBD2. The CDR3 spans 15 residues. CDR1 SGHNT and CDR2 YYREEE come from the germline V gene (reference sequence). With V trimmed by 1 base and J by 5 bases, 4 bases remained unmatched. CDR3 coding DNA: TGTGCCAGCAGCTTGATAGCGGGAGTGAACAATGAGCAGTTCTTC. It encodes CASSLIAGVNNEQFF.

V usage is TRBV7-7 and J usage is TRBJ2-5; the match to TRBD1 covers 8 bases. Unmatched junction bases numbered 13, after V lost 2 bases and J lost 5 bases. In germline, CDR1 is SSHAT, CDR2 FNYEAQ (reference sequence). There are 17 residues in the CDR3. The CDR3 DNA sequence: TGTGCCAGCAGCTTAAGGTTTAAGGCAGGGGGCAGGGAGACCCAGTACTTC. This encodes CASSLRFKAGGRETQYF.

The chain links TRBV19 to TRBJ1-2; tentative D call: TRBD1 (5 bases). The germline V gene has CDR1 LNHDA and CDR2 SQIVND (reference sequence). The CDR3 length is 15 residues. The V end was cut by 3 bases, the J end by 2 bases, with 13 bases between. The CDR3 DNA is TGTGCCAGTAGTATCGGGGGACTGGGGAACTATGGCTACACCTTC. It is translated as CASSIGGLGNYGYTF.

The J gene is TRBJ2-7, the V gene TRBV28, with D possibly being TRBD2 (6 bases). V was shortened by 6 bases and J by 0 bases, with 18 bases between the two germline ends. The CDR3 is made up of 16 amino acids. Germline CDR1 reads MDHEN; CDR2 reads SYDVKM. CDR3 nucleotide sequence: TGTGCCAGCAGCCCCCCCCTGGATAGCGGCTCCTACGAGCAGTACTTC. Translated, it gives CASSPPLDSGSYEQYF. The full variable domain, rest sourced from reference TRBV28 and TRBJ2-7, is DVKVTQSSRYLVKRTGEKVFLECVQDMDHENMFWYRQDPGLGLRLIYFSYDVKMKEKGDIPEGYSVSREKKERFSLILESASTNQTSMYLCASSPPLDSGSYEQYFGPGTRLTVT.

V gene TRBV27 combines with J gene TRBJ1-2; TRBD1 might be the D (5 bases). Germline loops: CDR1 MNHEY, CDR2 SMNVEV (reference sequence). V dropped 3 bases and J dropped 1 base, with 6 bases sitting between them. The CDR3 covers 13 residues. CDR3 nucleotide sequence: TGTGCCAGCAGTTTGGGGGTTAACTATGGCTACACCTTC. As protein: CASSLGVNYGYTF.

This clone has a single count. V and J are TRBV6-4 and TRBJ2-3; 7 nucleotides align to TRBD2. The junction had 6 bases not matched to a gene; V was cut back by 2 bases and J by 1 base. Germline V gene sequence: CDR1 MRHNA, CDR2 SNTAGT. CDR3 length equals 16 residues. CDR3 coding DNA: TGTGCCAGCAGTGACCCGGAGCGGGGACGCACAGATACGCAGTATTTT. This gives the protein CASSDPERGRTDTQYF.

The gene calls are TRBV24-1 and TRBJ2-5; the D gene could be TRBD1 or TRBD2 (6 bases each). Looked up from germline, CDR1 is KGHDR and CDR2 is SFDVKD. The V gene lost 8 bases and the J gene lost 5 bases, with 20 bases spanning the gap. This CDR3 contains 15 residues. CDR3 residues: CATMDGRGGPETQYF. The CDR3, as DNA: TGTGCCACCATGGATGGGAGAGGGGGGCCCGAGACCCAGTACTTC.

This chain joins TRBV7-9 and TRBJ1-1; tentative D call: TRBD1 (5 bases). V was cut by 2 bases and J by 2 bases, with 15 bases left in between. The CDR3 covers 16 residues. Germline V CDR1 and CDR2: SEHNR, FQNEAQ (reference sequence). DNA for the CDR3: TGTGCCAGCAGCTTACTGGGGGGAGTGAAAAACACTGAAGCTTTCTTT. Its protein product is CASSLLGGVKNTEAFF.

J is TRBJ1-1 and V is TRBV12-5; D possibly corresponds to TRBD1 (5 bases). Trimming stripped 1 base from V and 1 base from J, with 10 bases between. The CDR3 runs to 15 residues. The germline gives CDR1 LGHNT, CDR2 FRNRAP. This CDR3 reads CASGLGQGSNTEAFF. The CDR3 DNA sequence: TGTGCTAGTGGTTTGGGGCAGGGTTCGAACACTGAAGCTTTCTTT.

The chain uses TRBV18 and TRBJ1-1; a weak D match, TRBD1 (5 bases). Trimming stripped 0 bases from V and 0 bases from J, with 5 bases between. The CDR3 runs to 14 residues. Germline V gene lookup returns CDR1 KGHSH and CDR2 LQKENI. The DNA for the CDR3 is TGTGCCAGCTCACCACCAGGGGTGAACACTGAAGCTTTCTTT. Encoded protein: CASSPPGVNTEAFF.

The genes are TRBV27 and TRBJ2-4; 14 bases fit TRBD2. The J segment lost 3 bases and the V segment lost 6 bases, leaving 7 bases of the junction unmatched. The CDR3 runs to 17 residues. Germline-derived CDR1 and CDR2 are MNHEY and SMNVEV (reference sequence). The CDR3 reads CASRSGGLAGDKNIQYF. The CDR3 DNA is TGTGCCAGCAGATCAGGGGGACTAGCGGGAGACAAAAACATTCAGTACTTC.

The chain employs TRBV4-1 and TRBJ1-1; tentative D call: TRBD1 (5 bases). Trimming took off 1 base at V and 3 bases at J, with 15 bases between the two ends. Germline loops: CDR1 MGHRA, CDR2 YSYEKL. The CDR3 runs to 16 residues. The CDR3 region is CASSQGSGRMDTEAFF. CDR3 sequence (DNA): TGCGCCAGCAGCCAAGGGTCAGGGCGGATGGACACTGAAGCTTTCTTT.

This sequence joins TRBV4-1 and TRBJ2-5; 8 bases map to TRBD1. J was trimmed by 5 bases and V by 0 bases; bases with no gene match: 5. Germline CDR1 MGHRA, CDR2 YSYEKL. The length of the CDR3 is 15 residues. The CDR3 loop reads CASSQDARGLETQYF. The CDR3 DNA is TGCGCCAGCAGCCAAGACGCCAGGGGGCTCGAGACCCAGTACTTC.

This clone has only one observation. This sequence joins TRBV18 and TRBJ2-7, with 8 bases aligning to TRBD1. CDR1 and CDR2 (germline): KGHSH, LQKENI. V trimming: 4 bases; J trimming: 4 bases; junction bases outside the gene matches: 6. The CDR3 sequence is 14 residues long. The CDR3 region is CASSLSGGLYEQYF. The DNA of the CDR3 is TGTGCCAGCTCACTGTCAGGGGGCCTGTACGAGCAGTACTTC.

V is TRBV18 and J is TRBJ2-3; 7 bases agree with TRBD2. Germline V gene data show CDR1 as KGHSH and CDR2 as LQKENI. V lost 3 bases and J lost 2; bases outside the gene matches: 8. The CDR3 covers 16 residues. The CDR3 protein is CASSPRTGGYTDTQYF. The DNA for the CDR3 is TGTGCCAGCTCACCCAGAACCGGGGGGTACACAGATACGCAGTATTTT.

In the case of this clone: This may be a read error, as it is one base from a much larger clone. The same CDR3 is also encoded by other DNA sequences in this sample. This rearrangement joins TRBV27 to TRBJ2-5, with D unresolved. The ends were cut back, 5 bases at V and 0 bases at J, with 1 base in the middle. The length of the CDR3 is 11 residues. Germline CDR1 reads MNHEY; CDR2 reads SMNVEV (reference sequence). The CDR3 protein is CASSHQETQYF. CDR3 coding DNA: TGTGCCAGCAGTCACCAAGAGACCCAGTACTTC.

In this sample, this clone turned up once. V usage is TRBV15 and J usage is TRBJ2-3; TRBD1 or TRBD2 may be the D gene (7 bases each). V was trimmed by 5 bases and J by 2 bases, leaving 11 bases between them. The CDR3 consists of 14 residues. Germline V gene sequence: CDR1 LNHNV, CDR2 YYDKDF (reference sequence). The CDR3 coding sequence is TGTGCCACCAGCGGGGAGGGGGCCACAGATACGCAGTATTTT. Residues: CATSGEGATDTQYF.